This T cell receptor (beta chain) was captured in a study of T-cell memory formation after mild COVID-19. Overall study results and limits: In pre-infection memory, a portion of responding clones appeared, which suggested that cross-reactive memory joined. Contracting CD4+ clones sat mainly in CM and EM; CD8+ in EMRA.

Comment on this clonotype: Its antigen is unknown.

Using its own MiXCR run on the 5' RACE reads, TCRdb lists one record per CDR3 protein. The data contain 250,000 to 350,000 distinct CDR3 sequences, 15% to 20% of them seen just once; the ten biggest clones take up approximately 25%. The sample consisted of PBMCs or a T cell subset sorted from them (not recorded which). The receptor's source is a man between 18 and 35 years old who had mild COVID-19 (a few samples of this study predate the infection). Cell type and time point are not known.

CDR3 coding DNA: TGTGCCAGCAGCTTAGGACTAGCGGGGGGATATACGCAGTATTTT. It yields the protein CASSLGLAGGYTQYF. The chain uses TRBV7-2 and TRBJ2-3; 13 positions agree with TRBD2. This CDR3 is built from 15 residues. Per germline, CDR1 SGHTA and CDR2 FQGNSA. The ends lost 1 base at V and 7 bases at J; junction bases unmatched: 2.